One and the same sample provided the 21 T cell receptor beta chains below, sequenced in a study of blood T cell repertoires in COVID-19. Data came from immunoSEQ multiplex PCR; TCRdb stores just in-frame clones and leaves some out. The profile shows around 300,000 clones, roughly 90% of them singletons. Sequenced sample: PBMCs or T cells enriched from blood (not recorded which). These receptor sequences come from a woman aged 35 to 49 who had recovered from COVID-19.

The chain is built from TRBV5-4 and TRBJ1-2, with 8 bases identical to TRBD1. CDR3 length equals 15 residues. CDR1 and CDR2 (germline): SGHNT, YYREEE (reference sequence). V dropped 4 bases and J dropped 4; count of bases not matched to a gene: 9. The CDR3 loop reads CASSIRGQGPYGYTF. The CDR3 DNA follows: TGTGCCAGCAGCATACGAGGACAGGGTCCCTATGGCTACACCTTC.

A few counts support this clone. The V call is TRBV6-5, the J call TRBJ2-6; possible D gene TRBD2, 6 bases. The CDR3 loop spans 15 amino acids. Germline V gene data show CDR1 as MNHEY and CDR2 as SVGAGI. V was clipped by 8 bases and J by 1 base, with 12 bases between them. In nucleotides, the CDR3 is TGTGCCAGCGGGGGGACGGGGTCTGGGGCCAACGTCCTGACTTTC. This encodes CASGGTGSGANVLTF.

The chain employs TRBV5-5 and TRBJ1-2, with 8 bases fitting TRBD1. The CDR3 is 16 residues long. Losses at the gene ends were 1 base for V and 7 bases for J; bases not matched to a gene: 12. Germline CDR1 and CDR2: SGHKS and YYEKEE (reference sequence). CDR3 loop: CASSLPGTGGVLGYTF. The CDR3 DNA reads TGTGCCAGCAGCTTGCCCGGGACAGGAGGGGTTCTTGGCTACACCTTC.

V gene TRBV27 combines with J gene TRBJ1-2; TRBD1 aligns across 10 bases. With 5 bases clipped from V and 4 bases from J, the junction kept 10 bases outside the gene matches. The CDR3 has 16 residues. CDR1 is MNHEY, CDR2 SMNVEV, per germline (reference sequence). As DNA, the CDR3 is TGTGCCAGCAGTCGACGCCCGGGACAGGGGAGCTATGGCTACACCTTC. Its translation is CASSRRPGQGSYGYTF.

The chain joins TRBV3-1 (or the pseudogene TRBV3-2) to TRBJ2-4, with TRBD2 matching 14 bases. The CDR3 consists of 19 residues. V dropped 0 bases and J dropped 7; count of bases not matched to a gene: 11. Germline V gene data show CDR1 as LGHDT and CDR2 as YNNKEL (reference sequence). CDR3 sequence reads: CASSQETSGRDISSNIQYF. The CDR3 DNA reads TGTGCCAGCAGCCAAGAGACTAGCGGGAGGGACATAAGCTCTAACATTCAGTACTTC.

The CDR3 region has the DNA TGTGCCACCAGAAGGAGGGCGGGGGCCAACGTCCTGACTTTC. It codes for CATRRRAGANVLTF. The chain employs TRBV15 and TRBJ2-6; a weak D match, TRBD2 (6 bases). Germline V gene lookup returns CDR1 LNHNV and CDR2 YYDKDF (reference sequence). The germline V and J ends were trimmed by 6 bases and 4 bases, with 10 bases remaining between them. This CDR3 has 14 residues.

V is TRBV7-2 and J is TRBJ2-7; 8 positions match TRBD1. V lost 5 bases and J lost 3; bases outside the gene matches: 6. The CDR3 length is 14 residues. The germline V gene has CDR1 SGHTA and CDR2 FQGNSA. Here the CDR3 DNA reads TGTGCCAGCAGCCCCCGGACAGGGCTCTACGAGCAGTACTTC. It codes for CASSPRTGLYEQYF.

The chain uses TRBV10-3 and TRBJ2-7; 7 bases align to TRBD2. This CDR3 region has 15 residues. CDR1 and CDR2 (germline): ENHRY, SYGVKD. Unmatched junction bases numbered 12, after V lost 8 bases and J lost 2 bases. CDR3 DNA sequence: TGTGCCATCTTGATCTCGGGGAGGGCAACCTACGAGCAGTACTTC. Encoded protein: CAILISGRATYEQYF.

This clone was recorded at least ten times. The chain employs TRBV2 and TRBJ1-4, with 10 bases aligning to TRBD1. The CDR3 runs to 15 residues. Germline V gene lookup returns CDR1 SNHLY and CDR2 FYNNEI. The J segment lost 3 bases and the V segment lost 9 bases, leaving 7 bases of the junction unmatched. CDR3 region: CASLDRGVPNEKLFF. DNA for the CDR3: TGTGCCAGTTTGGACAGGGGGGTACCTAATGAAAAACTGTTTTTT.

The J gene is TRBJ2-1, the V gene TRBV7-9; possible D gene TRBD1, 6 bases. V shed 0 bases and J shed 8 bases, with 14 bases lying between them. This CDR3 is built from 15 residues. Germline-derived CDR1 and CDR2 are SEHNR and FQNEAQ (reference sequence). The CDR3 DNA sequence: TGTGCCAGCAGCTTAGCGGGGGCCGGGCGGGATGAGCAGTTCTTC. This sequence encodes CASSLAGAGRDEQFF.

The chain carries TRBV6-6 and TRBJ1-5; 7 nucleotides agree with TRBD1. The J segment lost 3 bases and the V segment lost 2 bases, leaving 7 bases of the junction unmatched. CDR3 size: 16 residues. The germline CDR1 and CDR2 sequences are MNHNY and SVGAGI (reference sequence). CDR3 sequence reads: CASSYASRGDNQPQHF. The CDR3 nucleotides read TGTGCCAGCAGTTACGCGAGCAGGGGGGACAATCAGCCCCAGCATTTT.

The chain's CDR3 is CASSLVGVRGTNTEAFF. The CDR3 DNA reads as TGTGCCAGCAGCTTAGTAGGTGTACGCGGAACGAACACTGAAGCTTTCTTT. The J gene is TRBJ1-1, the V gene TRBV11-2; D remains unclear. The CDR3 sequence is 17 residues long. V was pared by 1 base and J by 1 base, with 16 bases between. Germline lookup yields CDR1 SGHAT and CDR2 FQNNGV.

This clone was recorded once. This chain joins TRBV18 and TRBJ2-2, with TRBD1 as a possible D gene (6 bases). The CDR3 sequence is 15 residues long. CDR1 and CDR2 from the germline V gene are KGHSH and LQKENI. V lost 4 bases, J lost 1 base, and 10 bases lay in between. This chain's CDR3 is CASSRGTMNTGELFF. Written as DNA, the CDR3 is TGTGCCAGCTCACGAGGGACAATGAACACCGGGGAGCTGTTTTTT.

The DNA of the CDR3 is TGTGCCATTGGGACAGGGGGACACTCTGGGGCCAACGTCCTGACTTTC. This sequence encodes CAIGTGGHSGANVLTF. The rearrangement joins TRBV15 to TRBJ2-6; the match to TRBD1 covers 11 bases. With V trimmed by 10 bases and J by 0 bases, 5 bases remained unmatched. The CDR3 is 16 amino acids. Germline values: CDR1 LNHNV, CDR2 YYDKDF (reference sequence). Looking up the rest from reference TRBV15 and TRBJ2-6 gives the full variable domain: DAMVIQNPRYQVTQFGKPVTLSCSQTLNHNVMYWYQQKSSQAPKLLFHYYDKDFNNEADTPDNFQSRRPNTSFCFLDIRSPGLGDTAMYLCAIGTGGHSGANVLTFGAGSRLTVL.

The chain has TRBV7-2 and TRBJ1-1, with TRBD1 as a possible D gene (5 bases). CDR3 length: 13 residues. Per germline, CDR1 SGHTA and CDR2 FQGNSA. The V end was cut by 3 bases, the J end by 7 bases, with 12 bases between. The CDR3 nucleotides are TGTGCCAGCAGCTTTTCAGGGCAGGGTGAAGCTTTCTTT. This encodes CASSFSGQGEAFF.

The genes are TRBV27 and TRBJ2-1, with 7 bases fitting TRBD2. The germline V gene has CDR1 MNHEY and CDR2 SMNVEV (reference sequence). There are 17 residues in the CDR3. Germline trimming cut 0 bases from V and 7 bases from J; bases unmatched to any gene: 12. CDR3: CASSLSGLYPISNEQFF. In DNA, the CDR3 is TGTGCCAGCAGTTTATCGGGACTATACCCTATTAGTAATGAGCAGTTCTTC.

The chain couples TRBV4-3 to TRBJ1-6; D remains ambiguous. The CDR3 is made up of 13 amino acids. Germline V lookup: CDR1 LGHNA, CDR2 YSLEER. The V gene lost 1 base and the J gene lost 7 bases, with 5 bases spanning the gap. CDR3 loop: CASSQAENSPLHF. The CDR3 DNA reads TGCGCCAGCAGCCAAGCGGAGAATTCACCCCTCCACTTT.

V is TRBV19 and J is TRBJ1-2; no clear D. V dropped 5 bases and J dropped 0 bases, with 19 bases sitting between them. CDR3 length equals 17 residues. Germline lookup yields CDR1 LNHDA and CDR2 SQIVND (reference sequence). CDR3 amino acids: CASSPKAPGIANYGYTF. The CDR3 nucleotides are TGTGCCAGTAGTCCCAAGGCCCCCGGGATAGCTAACTATGGCTACACCTTC.

The gene calls are TRBV12-5 and TRBJ1-6; D gene uncertain. The V gene lost 8 bases and the J gene lost 11 bases, with 13 bases spanning the gap. The germline gives CDR1 LGHNT, CDR2 FRNRAP. CDR3 size: 12 residues. CDR3 coding DNA: TGTGCTAGTAGAGGATCTGTCCCACCCCTCCACTTT. Protein sequence: CASRGSVPPLHF.

This chain connects TRBV21-1 to TRBJ2-5; the tabulated D call, TRBD2, remains unverified against the DNA. TRBV21-1 counts as a pseudogene. The CDR3 is made up of 12 amino acids. Here the CDR3 DNA reads TGTGCCAGCAGACTAGCGGGAGAGACCCAGTACTTC. Its protein product is CASRLAGETQYF.

V gene TRBV10-2 combines with J gene TRBJ1-1, with 7 bases matching TRBD1. CDR3 length: 11 amino acids. Germline loops: CDR1 WSHSY, CDR2 SAAADI. Trimming removed 9 bases from V and 8 bases from J; junction bases left unmatched: 6. The CDR3 coding sequence is TGCGCCAGGACCAAGACAGGGGAAGCTTTCTTT. This codes for CARTKTGEAFF.